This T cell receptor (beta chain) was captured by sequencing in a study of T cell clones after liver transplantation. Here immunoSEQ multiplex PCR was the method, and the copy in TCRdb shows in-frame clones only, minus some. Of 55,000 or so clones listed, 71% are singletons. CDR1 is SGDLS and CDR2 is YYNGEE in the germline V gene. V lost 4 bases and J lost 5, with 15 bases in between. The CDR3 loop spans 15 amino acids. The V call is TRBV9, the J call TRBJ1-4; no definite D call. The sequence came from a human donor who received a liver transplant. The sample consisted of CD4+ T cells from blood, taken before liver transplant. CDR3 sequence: CASSTGGRMNEKLFF. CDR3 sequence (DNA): TGTGCCAGCAGCACCGGAGGCAGGATGAATGAAAAACTGTTTTTT.